The 31 T cell receptor beta chains listed next were all sequenced from one sample in a study of blood T cell repertoires in COVID-19. Generated by immunoSEQ multiplex PCR, the TCRdb table keeps only in-frame clones and is missing some. The repertoire holds about 260,000 clones, with about four fifths as singletons. Sequenced: peripheral blood. Receptors originate from a woman aged 45-65 years who had recovered from COVID-19.

V usage is TRBV6-5 and J usage is TRBJ2-7, with 8 bases matching TRBD2. The CDR3 runs to 15 residues. Germline V gives CDR1 MNHEY, CDR2 SVGAGI. Germline trimming cut 6 bases from V and 7 bases from J; bases unmatched to any gene: 14. CDR3 nucleotides: TGTGCCAGCAGGGCTAGGACTAGCCCCGGCTGGGAGCAGTACTTC. As protein: CASRARTSPGWEQYF.

The chain links TRBV5-1 to TRBJ1-2, with D maybe TRBD1 (5 bases). The ends were cut back, 4 bases at V and 0 bases at J, with 16 bases in the middle. In germline, CDR1 is SGHRS, CDR2 YFSETQ. The CDR3 spans 16 residues. The DNA for the CDR3 is TGCGCCAGCAGCACGGCGGGGGGACCAGCTAACTATGGCTACACCTTC. It is translated as CASSTAGGPANYGYTF.

The V call is TRBV7-3, the J call TRBJ2-3; 7 nucleotides line up with TRBD2. This CDR3 is built from 14 residues. Trimming took 5 bases from V and 4 from J; bases not matched to a gene: 6. In germline, CDR1 is SGHTA, CDR2 FQGTGA. CDR3 residues: CASSLGLVSDTQYF. The DNA for the CDR3 is TGTGCCAGCAGCCTAGGACTAGTCTCAGATACGCAGTATTTT. The full variable domain, in which reference TRBV7-3 and TRBJ2-3 provide the parts outside the CDR3, is GAGVSQTPSNKVTEKGKYVELRCDPISGHTALYWYRQSLGQGPEFLIYFQGTGAADDSGLPNDRFFAVRPEGSVSTLKIQRTERGDSAVYLCASSLGLVSDTQYFGPGTRLTVL.

This clone was seen more than once but under ten times. The chain employs TRBV9 and TRBJ2-7; possibly TRBD1 for D (6 bases). The germline V gene has CDR1 SGDLS and CDR2 YYNGEE. V was trimmed by 1 base and J by 6 bases, leaving 14 bases between them. This CDR3 contains 14 residues. The CDR3: CASSVTQGKGEQYF. In DNA, the CDR3 is TGTGCCAGCAGCGTAACACAGGGTAAAGGCGAGCAGTACTTC.

The J gene is TRBJ1-2, the V gene TRBV28; D may be TRBD1 (5 bases). The CDR3 has 14 amino acids. CDR1 and CDR2 (germline): MDHEN, SYDVKM. V was clipped by 7 bases and J by 3 bases, with 15 bases between them. CDR3: CASTLDSDDYGYTF. The CDR3 DNA is TGTGCCAGCACGCTTGACAGCGATGACTATGGCTACACCTTC.

This chain joins TRBV11-2 and TRBJ1-6; the D is unclear. This CDR3 has 14 residues. Trimming removed 1 base from V and 8 bases from J, with 9 bases in between. Germline CDR1 reads SGHAT; CDR2 reads FQNNGV. CDR3: CASSLVSPDSPLHF. The CDR3 nucleotides are TGTGCCAGCAGCTTAGTTTCCCCTGATTCACCCCTCCACTTT.

The V gene is TRBV2, the J gene TRBJ2-3; 9 nucleotides match TRBD2. V lost 8 bases to trimming and J lost 4 bases; unmatched junction nucleotides: 13. CDR3 size: 16 residues. The germline V gene encodes CDR1 SNHLY and CDR2 FYNNEI. The CDR3 bases are TGTGCCAGCGCGGGGGGGCCCGGGTCCACGGCAGATACGCAGTATTTT. Encoded protein: CASAGGPGSTADTQYF.

V and J are TRBV28 and TRBJ1-6; TRBD1 aligns across 8 bases. This CDR3 comprises 13 residues. Unmatched junction bases numbered 2, after V lost 4 bases and J lost 9 bases. Germline CDR1 is MDHEN and CDR2 is SYDVKM. CDR3 sequence: CASSSGQGSPLHF. CDR3 DNA sequence: TGTGCCAGCAGTTCAGGACAGGGTTCACCCCTCCACTTT.

The chain combines TRBV5-1 with TRBJ2-1, with TRBD2 identical over 10 bases. Germline CDR1 is SGHRS and CDR2 is YFSETQ. V lost 4 bases, J lost 5 bases, and 6 bases stayed unmatched. This CDR3 is 15 amino acids long. CDR3 protein: CASSMTAGGNNEQFF. DNA for the CDR3: TGCGCCAGCAGCATGACAGCGGGAGGGAACAATGAGCAGTTCTTC.

The V call is TRBV4-3, the J call TRBJ2-3, with 10 positions matching TRBD2. CDR1 LGHNA and CDR2 YSLEER come from the germline V gene. V shed 4 bases and J 6 bases; nucleotides not matched to a gene: 7. The CDR3 sequence is 15 residues long. The CDR3 sequence: CASSLRTSGGDTQYF. For the CDR3, the DNA is TGCGCCAGCAGCCTTCGGACTAGCGGAGGGGATACGCAGTATTTT.

The chain carries TRBV7-3 and TRBJ2-3; D is possibly TRBD2 (6 bases). The germline V gene has CDR1 SGHTA and CDR2 FQGTGA. This CDR3 contains 13 residues. V lost 0 bases, J lost 8 bases, and 9 bases lay in between. The CDR3 loop reads CASSLTTGGTQYF. As DNA, the CDR3 is TGTGCCAGCAGCTTAACTACCGGGGGTACGCAGTATTTT.

J is TRBJ1-6 and V is TRBV9; possible D gene TRBD1, 6 bases. CDR1 is SGDLS, CDR2 YYNGEE, per germline. This CDR3 has 14 amino acids. V was cut by 4 bases and J by 9 bases, with 14 bases left in between. DNA of the CDR3: TGTGCCAGCAGCTCCCGAATAGGGGGTTCACCCCTCCACTTT. Its translation is CASSSRIGGSPLHF.

The chain carries TRBV10-1 and TRBJ1-1; D gene uncertain. V lost 3 bases and J lost 3, with 11 bases in between. Germline CDR1 WNHNN, CDR2 SYGVQD (reference sequence). The CDR3 is made up of 14 amino acids. CDR3 sequence reads: CASSDPTYYTEAFF. CDR3 DNA: TGCGCCAGCAGTGATCCGACTTACTACACTGAAGCTTTCTTT.

J is TRBJ2-1 and V is TRBV6-2 or TRBV6-3; maybe TRBD1 (7 bases). Germline values: CDR1 MNHEY, CDR2 SVGEGT. CDR3 length: 15 amino acids. V was pared by 5 bases and J by 9 bases, with 20 bases between. CDR3 amino acids: CASSNPAGGIGEQFF. The CDR3 region has the DNA TGTGCCAGCAGTAATCCGGCAGGGGGGATTGGTGAGCAGTTCTTC.

This clone showed up just once. This chain links TRBV9 with TRBJ2-1; 11 bases are a match to TRBD2. V lost 0 bases to trimming and J lost 5 bases; unmatched junction nucleotides: 7. CDR1 is SGDLS and CDR2 is YYNGEE in the germline V gene. The CDR3 runs to 17 residues. Written as DNA, the CDR3 is TGTGCCAGCAGCGTAGTAGCGGGAGGGGAACCGCACAATGAGCAGTTCTTC. This translates into CASSVVAGGEPHNEQFF.

This chain joins TRBV7-6 and TRBJ2-6; D gene uncertain. The CDR3 is 14 amino acids. Germline V CDR1 and CDR2: SGHVS, FNYEAQ. Trimming took off 2 bases at V and 4 bases at J, with 6 bases between the two ends. CDR3 residues: CASSLIPGANVLTF. The CDR3 coding sequence is TGTGCCAGCAGCTTAATCCCGGGGGCCAACGTCCTGACTTTC.

The CDR3 region is CASSFGQGFETQYF. In DNA form, the CDR3 reads TGTGCCAGCAGTTTCGGACAGGGGTTCGAGACCCAGTACTTC. This chain links TRBV27 with TRBJ2-5, with 9 bases aligning to TRBD1. Germline-derived CDR1 and CDR2 are MNHEY and SMNVEV (reference sequence). The CDR3 spans 14 residues. V was pared by 3 bases and J by 5 bases, with 4 bases of the junction left unmatched.

This chain connects TRBV6-2 or TRBV6-3 to TRBJ1-4; 9 bases agree with TRBD1. This CDR3 spans 16 amino acids. Germline assignment: CDR1 MNHEY and CDR2 SVGEGT. The J segment lost 7 bases and the V segment lost 0 bases, leaving 6 bases of the junction unmatched. In DNA form, the CDR3 reads TGTGCCAGCAGTTACTCGGAGGACAGGGGAAGTGAAAAACTGTTTTTT. This gives the protein CASSYSEDRGSEKLFF.

The gene calls are TRBV28 and TRBJ2-3, with D possibly TRBD1 on 7 matching bases. The V gene's germline CDR1 is MDHEN and CDR2 SYDVKM. The CDR3 contains 15 residues. Trimming took off 6 bases at V and 0 bases at J, with 13 bases between the two ends. DNA of the CDR3: TGTGCCAGCAGCCAGGGGGGCAGGAGCACAGATACGCAGTATTTT. It codes for CASSQGGRSTDTQYF.

The chain is built from TRBV4-3 and TRBJ1-6; no firm D call. Trimming pared 1 base from V and 8 bases from J, leaving 21 bases between. CDR1 is LGHNA, CDR2 YSLEER, per germline. The CDR3 has 18 amino acids. The CDR3 region is CASSQAKGGSDADSPLHF. The CDR3 DNA sequence: TGCGCCAGCAGCCAAGCTAAGGGTGGGAGCGATGCTGATTCACCCCTCCACTTT.

The rearrangement links TRBV5-1 to TRBJ2-1; D perhaps matches TRBD2 (6 bases). V gave up 4 bases and J gave up 1 base, with 15 bases separating them. Per the germline V gene, CDR1 is SGHRS and CDR2 is YFSETQ. The CDR3 is 16 amino acids. In nucleotides, the CDR3 is TGCGCCAGCAGCCGCCAGGGCGGGGAGTCCTACAATGAGCAGTTCTTC. Translating gives CASSRQGGESYNEQFF. The whole variable domain, filled in from reference TRBV5-1 and TRBJ2-1, reads KAGVTQTPRYLIKTRGQQVTLSCSPISGHRSVSWYQQTPGQGLQFLFEYFSETQRNKGNFPGRFSGRQFSNSRSEMNVSTLELGDSALYLCASSRQGGESYNEQFFGPGTRLTVL.

The chain links TRBV6-5 to TRBJ2-5; 8 nucleotides agree with TRBD1. Trimming cost V 6 bases and J 5 bases; bases outside gene matches: 11. This CDR3 comprises 15 residues. Germline V gene lookup returns CDR1 MNHEY and CDR2 SVGAGI. In nucleotides, the CDR3 is TGTGCCAGCAGCGGCCCAGCGGACAGGGCTGAGACCCAGTACTTC. It yields the protein CASSGPADRAETQYF.

The chain is built from TRBV9 and TRBJ1-4; 8 nucleotides match TRBD1. The CDR3 consists of 15 residues. Germline V CDR1 and CDR2: SGDLS, YYNGEE. The V gene end was trimmed by 4 bases and the J gene end by 3 bases; junction bases not matched to a gene: 5. CDR3 in DNA: TGTGCCAGCAGCCCAGGCAGGGGGCCTAATGAAAAACTGTTTTTT. This codes for CASSPGRGPNEKLFF.

J is TRBJ2-7 and V is TRBV7-2, with 11 bases identical to TRBD1. CDR1 is SGHTA and CDR2 is FQGNSA in the germline V gene. With 4 bases clipped from V and 2 bases from J, the junction kept 4 bases outside the gene matches. The CDR3 totals 15 residues. The CDR3 here is CASSSGTGGTYEQYF. The CDR3 coding sequence is TGTGCCAGCAGCTCCGGGACAGGGGGTACCTACGAGCAGTACTTC.

This clone was seen once. The chain combines TRBV6-2 or TRBV6-3 with TRBJ1-5, with unresolved D. The germline V gene has CDR1 MNHEY and CDR2 SVGEGT. The CDR3 consists of 12 residues. Deletions cut 2 bases from V and 4 bases from J, with 3 bases between. The CDR3 DNA reads as TGTGCCAGCAGTTACCAAAATCAGCCCCAGCATTTT. Amino acid sequence: CASSYQNQPQHF.

V usage is TRBV7-2 and J usage is TRBJ2-1, with 9 bases aligning to TRBD1. From germline, CDR1 is SGHTA and CDR2 FQGNSA. The V and J ends lost 6 bases and 0 bases, in that order; junction bases with no gene match: 6. This CDR3 has 16 amino acids. CDR3 amino acids: CASSWRQGDSYNEQFF. The CDR3, as DNA: TGTGCCAGCAGTTGGAGACAGGGGGACTCCTACAATGAGCAGTTCTTC.

The chain recombines TRBV7-2 with TRBJ1-2, with 7 bases lining up with TRBD1. The V segment lost 2 bases and the J segment 6 bases; nucleotides outside the gene matches: 12. Per the germline V gene, CDR1 is SGHTA and CDR2 is FQGNSA. The CDR3 spans 16 residues. DNA for the CDR3: TGTGCCAGCAGCTTACAACTACAGGGGTATGAGGATGGCTACACCTTC. Amino acids: CASSLQLQGYEDGYTF.

The chain couples TRBV7-3 to TRBJ2-3; 7 nucleotides agree with TRBD1. The ends lost 4 bases at V and 4 bases at J; junction bases unmatched: 5. The germline gives CDR1 SGHTA, CDR2 FQGTGA. The CDR3 extends over 14 amino acids. CDR3 DNA sequence: TGTGCCAGCAGCTCAGTCCAGGGGGCAGATACGCAGTATTTT. Translation: CASSSVQGADTQYF.

This rearrangement joins TRBV3-1 (or the pseudogene TRBV3-2) to TRBJ2-1; 12 positions agree with TRBD2. V was clipped by 8 bases and J by 8 bases; unmatched bases: 10. CDR1 is LGHDT and CDR2 is YNNKEL in the germline V gene (reference sequence). CDR3 length: 15 amino acids. The CDR3 is CASGLSSGGAYEQFF. The DNA of the CDR3 is TGTGCCAGCGGTCTTTCTAGCGGGGGGGCCTATGAGCAGTTCTTC.

The chain recombines TRBV5-1 with TRBJ2-5; weak D call: TRBD1 (6 bases). This CDR3 spans 14 amino acids. Germline V gene data show CDR1 as SGHRS and CDR2 as YFSETQ. The ends were cut back, 0 bases at V and 1 base at J, with 7 bases in the middle. CDR3 in amino acids: CASSLGTAQETQYF. CDR3 bases: TGCGCCAGCAGCTTGGGGACAGCCCAAGAGACCCAGTACTTC.

A word on this clone: Germline and junction disagree at one end, which may indicate a read error. The CDR3 coding sequence is TGTGCCAGCAGTTACATAGCGGGGGCCCTCGCCTTC. The encoded protein is CASSYIAGALAF. This chain joins TRBV28 and TRBJ1-2; tentatively, D is TRBD1 (6 bases). The germline V gene has CDR1 MDHEN and CDR2 SYDVKM. The CDR3 extends over 12 amino acids.